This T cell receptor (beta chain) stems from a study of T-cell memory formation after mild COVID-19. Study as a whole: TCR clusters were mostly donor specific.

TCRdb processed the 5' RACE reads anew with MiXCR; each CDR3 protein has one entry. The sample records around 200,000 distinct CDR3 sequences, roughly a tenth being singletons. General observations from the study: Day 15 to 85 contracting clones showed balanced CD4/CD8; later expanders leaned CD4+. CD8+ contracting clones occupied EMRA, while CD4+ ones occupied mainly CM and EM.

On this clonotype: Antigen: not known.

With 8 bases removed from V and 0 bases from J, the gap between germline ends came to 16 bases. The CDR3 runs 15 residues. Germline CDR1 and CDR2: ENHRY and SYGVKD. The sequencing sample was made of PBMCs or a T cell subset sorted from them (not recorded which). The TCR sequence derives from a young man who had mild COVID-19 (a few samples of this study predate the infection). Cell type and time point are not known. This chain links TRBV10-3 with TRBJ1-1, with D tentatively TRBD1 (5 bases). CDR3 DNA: TGTGCCATCCGAAACTCTCAGACAGTGAACACTGAAGCTTTCTTT. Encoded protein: CAIRNSQTVNTEAFF.